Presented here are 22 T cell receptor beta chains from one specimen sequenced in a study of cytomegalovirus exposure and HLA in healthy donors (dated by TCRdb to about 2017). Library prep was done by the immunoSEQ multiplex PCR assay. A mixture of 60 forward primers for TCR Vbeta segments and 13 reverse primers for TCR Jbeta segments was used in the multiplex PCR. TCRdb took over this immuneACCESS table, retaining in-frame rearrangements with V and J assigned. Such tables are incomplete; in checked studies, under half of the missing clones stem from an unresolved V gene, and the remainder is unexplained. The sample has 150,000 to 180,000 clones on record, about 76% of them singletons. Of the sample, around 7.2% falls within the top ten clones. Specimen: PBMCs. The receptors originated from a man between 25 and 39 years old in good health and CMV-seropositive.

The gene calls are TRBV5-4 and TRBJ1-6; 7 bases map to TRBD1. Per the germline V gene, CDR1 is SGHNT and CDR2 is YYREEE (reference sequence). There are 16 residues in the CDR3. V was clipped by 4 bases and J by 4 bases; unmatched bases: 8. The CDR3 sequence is CASSTPQGQYNSPLHF. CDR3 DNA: TGTGCCAGCAGCACCCCACAGGGGCAGTATAATTCACCCCTCCACTTT.

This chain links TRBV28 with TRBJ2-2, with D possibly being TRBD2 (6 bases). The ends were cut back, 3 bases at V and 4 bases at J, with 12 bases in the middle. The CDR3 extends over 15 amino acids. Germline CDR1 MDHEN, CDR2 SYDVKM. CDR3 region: CASSFPSEGTGELFF. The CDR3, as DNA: TGTGCCAGCAGTTTCCCTTCGGAGGGCACCGGGGAGCTGTTTTTT.

CDR3 in amino acids: CASSPFSSGNTIYF. CDR3 in DNA: TGTGCCAGCAGTCCCTTTAGCTCTGGAAACACCATATATTTT. V gene TRBV28 combines with J gene TRBJ1-3; D call uncertain. Germline values: CDR1 MDHEN, CDR2 SYDVKM. V was clipped by 5 bases and J by 0 bases, with 8 bases between them. The length of the CDR3 is 14 residues.

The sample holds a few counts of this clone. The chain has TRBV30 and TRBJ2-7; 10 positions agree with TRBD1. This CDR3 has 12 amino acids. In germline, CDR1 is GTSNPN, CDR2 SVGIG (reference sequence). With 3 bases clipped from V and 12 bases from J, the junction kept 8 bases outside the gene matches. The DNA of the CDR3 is TGTGCCTGGAGCCCCGGGACAGGGGCTCTGTACTTC. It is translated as CAWSPGTGALYF.

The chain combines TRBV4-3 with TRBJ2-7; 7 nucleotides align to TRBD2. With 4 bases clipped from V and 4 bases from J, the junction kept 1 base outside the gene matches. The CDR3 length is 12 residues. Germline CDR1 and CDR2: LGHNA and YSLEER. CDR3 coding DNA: TGCGCCAGCAGCCTCGGGGGGTACGAGCAGTACTTC. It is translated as CASSLGGYEQYF.

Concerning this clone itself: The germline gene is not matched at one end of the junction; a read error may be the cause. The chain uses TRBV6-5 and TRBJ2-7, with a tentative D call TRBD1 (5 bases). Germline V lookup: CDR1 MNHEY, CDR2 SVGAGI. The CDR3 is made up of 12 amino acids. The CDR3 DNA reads TGTGCCAGCAGTTACTCGATCTGGGGCACCAAGTTC. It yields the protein CASSYSIWGTKF.

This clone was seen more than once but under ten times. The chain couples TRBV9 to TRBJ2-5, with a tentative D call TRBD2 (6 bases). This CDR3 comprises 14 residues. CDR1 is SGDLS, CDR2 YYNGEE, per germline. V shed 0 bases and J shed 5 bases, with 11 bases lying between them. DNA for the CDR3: TGTGCCAGCAGCGTAGTTGGGGGGATGGAGACCCAGTACTTC. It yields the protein CASSVVGGMETQYF.

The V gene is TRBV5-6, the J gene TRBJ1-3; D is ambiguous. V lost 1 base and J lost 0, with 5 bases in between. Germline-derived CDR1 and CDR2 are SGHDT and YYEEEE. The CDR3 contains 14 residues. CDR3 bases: TGTGCCAGCAGCTTGTCGAGCTCTGGAAACACCATATATTTT. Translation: CASSLSSSGNTIYF.

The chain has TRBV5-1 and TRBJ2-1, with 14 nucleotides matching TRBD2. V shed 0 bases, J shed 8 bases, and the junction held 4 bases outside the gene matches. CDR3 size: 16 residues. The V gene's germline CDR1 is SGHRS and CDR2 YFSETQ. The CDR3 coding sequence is TGCGCCAGCAGCTTGGGGGGGACTAGCGGGAGTGATGAGCAGTTCTTC. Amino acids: CASSLGGTSGSDEQFF.

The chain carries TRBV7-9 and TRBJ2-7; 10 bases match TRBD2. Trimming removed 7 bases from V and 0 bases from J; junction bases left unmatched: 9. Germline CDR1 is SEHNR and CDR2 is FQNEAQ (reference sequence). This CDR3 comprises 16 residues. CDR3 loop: CASTLTSGLSSYEQYF. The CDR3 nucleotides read TGTGCCAGCACCTTGACTAGCGGGCTCAGCTCCTACGAGCAGTACTTC.

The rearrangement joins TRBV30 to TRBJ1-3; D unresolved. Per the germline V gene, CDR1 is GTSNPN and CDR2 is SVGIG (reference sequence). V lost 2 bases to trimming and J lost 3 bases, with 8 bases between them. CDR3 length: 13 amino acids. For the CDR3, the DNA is TGTGCCTGGAGTAGCGAGGTTGGAAACACCATATATTTT. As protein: CAWSSEVGNTIYF.

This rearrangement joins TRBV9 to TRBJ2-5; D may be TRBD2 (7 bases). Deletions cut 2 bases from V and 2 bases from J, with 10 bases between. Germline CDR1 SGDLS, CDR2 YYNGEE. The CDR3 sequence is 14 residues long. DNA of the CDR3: TGTGCCAGCAGCGTCGGGGGGCCACAAGAGACCCAGTACTTC. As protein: CASSVGGPQETQYF.

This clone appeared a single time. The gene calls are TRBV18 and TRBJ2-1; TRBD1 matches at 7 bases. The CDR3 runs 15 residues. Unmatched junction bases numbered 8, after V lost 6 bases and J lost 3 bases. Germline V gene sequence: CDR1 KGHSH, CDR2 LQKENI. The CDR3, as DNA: TGTGCCAGCTCTCGTTCCGGGACAGACTACAATGAGCAGTTCTTC. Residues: CASSRSGTDYNEQFF.

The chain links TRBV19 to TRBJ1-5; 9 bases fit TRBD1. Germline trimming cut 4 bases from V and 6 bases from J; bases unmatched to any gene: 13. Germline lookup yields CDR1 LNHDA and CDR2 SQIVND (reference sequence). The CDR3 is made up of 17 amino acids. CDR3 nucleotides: TGTGCCAGTAGTACCGGGGGGGACAGGGCCAGCGTTCAGCCCCAGCATTTT. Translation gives CASSTGGDRASVQPQHF.

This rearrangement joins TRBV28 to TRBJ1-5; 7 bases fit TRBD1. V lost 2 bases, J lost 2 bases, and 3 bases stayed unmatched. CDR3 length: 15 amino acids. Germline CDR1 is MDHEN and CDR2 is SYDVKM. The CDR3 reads CASSLAGQGNQPQHF. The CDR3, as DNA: TGTGCCAGCAGTTTAGCTGGACAGGGCAATCAGCCCCAGCATTTT.

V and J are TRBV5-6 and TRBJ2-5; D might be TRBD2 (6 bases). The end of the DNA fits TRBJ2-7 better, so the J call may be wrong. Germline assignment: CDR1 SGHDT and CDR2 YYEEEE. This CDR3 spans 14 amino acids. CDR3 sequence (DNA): TGTGCCAGCAGCTTAGTAGATAGCGGCTACGAGCAGTACTTC. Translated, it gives CASSLVDSGYEQYF.

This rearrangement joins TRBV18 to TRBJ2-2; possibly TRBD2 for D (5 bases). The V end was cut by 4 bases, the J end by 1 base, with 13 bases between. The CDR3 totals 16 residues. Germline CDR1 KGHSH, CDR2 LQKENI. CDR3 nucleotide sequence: TGTGCCAGCTCACGAGGGTCCACCCAGAACACCGGGGAGCTGTTTTTT. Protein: CASSRGSTQNTGELFF.

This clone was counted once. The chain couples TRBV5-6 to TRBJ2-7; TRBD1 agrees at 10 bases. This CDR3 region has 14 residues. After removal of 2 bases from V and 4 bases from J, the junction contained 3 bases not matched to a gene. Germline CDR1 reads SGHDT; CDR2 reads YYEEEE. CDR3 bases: TGTGCCAGCAGCTTAGGGACAGGGGCTTACGAGCAGTACTTC. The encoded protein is CASSLGTGAYEQYF.

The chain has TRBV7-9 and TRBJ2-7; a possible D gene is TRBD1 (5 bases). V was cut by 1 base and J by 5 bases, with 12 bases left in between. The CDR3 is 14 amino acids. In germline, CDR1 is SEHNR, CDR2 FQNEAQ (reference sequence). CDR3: CASSLGQGWDEQYF. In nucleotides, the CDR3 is TGTGCCAGCAGCTTAGGTCAGGGTTGGGACGAGCAGTACTTC.

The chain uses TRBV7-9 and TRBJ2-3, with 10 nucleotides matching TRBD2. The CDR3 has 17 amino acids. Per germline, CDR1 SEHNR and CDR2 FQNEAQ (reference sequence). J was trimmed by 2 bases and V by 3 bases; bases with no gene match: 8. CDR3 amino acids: CASSLVPTSGATDTQYF. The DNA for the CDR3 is TGTGCCAGCAGCTTGGTACCTACTAGCGGGGCCACAGATACGCAGTATTTT.

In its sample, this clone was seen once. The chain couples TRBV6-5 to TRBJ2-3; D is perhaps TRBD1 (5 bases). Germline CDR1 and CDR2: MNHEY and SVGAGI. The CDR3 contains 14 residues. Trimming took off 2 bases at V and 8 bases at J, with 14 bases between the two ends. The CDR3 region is CASSYTQGPGTQYF. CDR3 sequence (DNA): TGTGCCAGCAGTTACACCCAGGGCCCAGGTACGCAGTATTTT.

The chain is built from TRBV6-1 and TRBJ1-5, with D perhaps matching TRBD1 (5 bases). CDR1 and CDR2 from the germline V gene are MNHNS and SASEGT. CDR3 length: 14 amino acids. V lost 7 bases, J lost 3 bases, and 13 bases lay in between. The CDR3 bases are TGTGCCAGCAACCTATGGGGGGACAATCAGCCCCAGCATTTT. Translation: CASNLWGDNQPQHF.